The entry below describes one T cell receptor beta chain. This specimen belongs to a study of blood T cell repertoires in COVID-19. As for the study in general: From the United States, Italy and Spain came samples of acute and convalescent COVID-19. From T cells, B-cell-depleted T cells, or PBMCs came the material, which was cDNA or gDNA.

In the study's own analysis: It was from reference gene primer amplification that nucleated cell counts were estimated. Sequenced by immunoSEQ multiplex PCR; TCRdb stores in-frame clones only, minus some. The V and J calls and clone size are taken from that table; D and trimming were inferred from the DNA. The sample lists about 120,000 clones, more than 70% occurring once. The receptor's source is a man between 70 and 80 years old with acute or convalescent COVID-19. Sample: peripheral blood.

The CDR3 here is CASSLSAGPYEQYF. As DNA, the CDR3 is TGCGCCAGCAGCTTGTCTGCAGGGCCCTACGAGCAGTACTTC. V and J are TRBV5-1 and TRBJ2-7; a weak D match, TRBD1 (5 bases). Germline V gene sequence: CDR1 SGHRS, CDR2 YFSETQ. The germline V and J ends were trimmed by 1 base and 2 bases, with 10 bases remaining between them. The CDR3 contains 14 residues.